The entry that follows covers one T cell receptor beta chain sequence. Its antigen is not known. Libraries were prepared by immunoSEQ multiplex PCR; TCRdb keeps only in-frame clonotypes and omits some of them. Found here are tens of thousands of clones, around 88% of them singletons; the top ten hold 7.5% to 9%. The data belong to a study of T cell responses to AZD1222 COVID-19 vaccine. Study overall: Doses given second, at about 4 or about 12 weeks, were pooled.

Study results and limitations: The study reported that nearly half of spike-specific TCRs target unmutated variant regions.

The CDR3 is made up of 16 amino acids. With 3 bases clipped from V and 2 bases from J, the junction kept 4 bases outside the gene matches. Germline-derived CDR1 and CDR2 are SGHDN and FVKESK. The clonotype was recovered from an adult in good health. The sample was peripheral blood, taken on day 0 of AZD1222 vaccination. This chain joins TRBV14 and TRBJ1-3; the match to TRBD1 covers 10 bases. CDR3 region: CASSHLGQGAGNTIYF. The CDR3 DNA reads as TGTGCCAGCAGCCATCTCGGACAGGGGGCTGGAAACACCATATATTTT.